This entry concerns a single T cell receptor (beta chain). The antigen is unknown. Looked up from germline, CDR1 is SGHTA and CDR2 is FQGTGA. Trimming cost V 1 base and J 0 bases, with 13 bases left between them. This CDR3 is 16 amino acids long. This entry belongs to a study of T-cell memory formation after mild COVID-19. Background on the study: TCR clusters were largely donor specific.

The study's findings and limits: Contracting CD4+ clones lay largely in CM and EM, with CD8+ ones residing in EMRA. Clones contracting day 15 to 85 were balanced CD4/CD8; later expanders leaned CD4+.

Sample barcodes and UMIs were carried by the TCR alpha and TCR beta cDNA libraries that 5'RACE generated with constant-segment primers. From the 5' RACE reads, TCRdb called clonotypes with MiXCR, one entry per CDR3 protein. The top ten clones hold approximately 12% of a sample with roughly 580,000 distinct CDR3 sequences, more than 15% of them seen once. Sequencing was performed on PBMCs or a T cell subset sorted from them (not recorded which). The J gene is TRBJ2-7, the V gene TRBV7-3; no clear D gene. The source of this sequence is an adult woman who had mild COVID-19 (a few samples of this study predate the infection). Cell type and time point are not known. CDR3 protein: CASSLSPSQSSYEQYF. CDR3 DNA: TGTGCCAGCAGCTTAAGCCCATCTCAAAGCTCCTACGAGCAGTACTTC.